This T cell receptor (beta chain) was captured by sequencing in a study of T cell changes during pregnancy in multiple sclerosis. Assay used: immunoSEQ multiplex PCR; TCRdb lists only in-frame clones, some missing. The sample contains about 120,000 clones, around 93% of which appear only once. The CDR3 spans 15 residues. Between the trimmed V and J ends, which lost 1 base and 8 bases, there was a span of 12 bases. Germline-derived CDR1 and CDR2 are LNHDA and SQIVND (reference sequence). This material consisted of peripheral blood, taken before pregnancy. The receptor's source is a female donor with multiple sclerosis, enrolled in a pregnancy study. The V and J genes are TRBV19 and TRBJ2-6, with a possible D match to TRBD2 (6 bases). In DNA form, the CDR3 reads TGTGCCAGTAGTATAGGTTTAGCGGCTTCCAACGTCCTGACTTTC. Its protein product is CASSIGLAASNVLTF. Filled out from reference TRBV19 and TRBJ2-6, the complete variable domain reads DGGITQSPKYLFRKEGQNVTLSCEQNLNHDAMYWYRQDPGQGLRLIYYSQIVNDFQKGDIAEGYSVSREKKESFPLTVTSAQKNPTAFYLCASSIGLAASNVLTFGAGSRLTVL.